This T cell receptor beta chain was retrieved from a study of cytomegalovirus exposure and HLA in healthy donors. For the study at large: In an early release, HLA-typed donors contributed tens of millions of unique TCR sequences. Study observations and caveats: TCR beta sequences reportedly predicted most subjects' HLA-A and HLA-B alleles accurately.

Regarding this clone: Its specificity is not known.

Germline V gene data show CDR1 as MNHNS and CDR2 as SASEGT. With 2 bases clipped from V and 3 bases from J, the junction kept 13 bases outside the gene matches. This CDR3 contains 19 residues. Donors sampled were nominally healthy, though unrecorded immune exposures were likely. Primers for the PCR totalled 60 Vbeta and 13 Jbeta. Study processing details: Later work found approximately 80 million unique TCR beta chains, with around 10 million shared. Some clones are missing from TCRdb's copy, which holds only in-frame ones; the method was immunoSEQ multiplex PCR. V and J calls and clone size come straight from that table; D and trimming were deduced from the DNA. The sample carries around 120,000 clones, about 68% recorded once.

Specimen: PBMCs. This clonotype originated in a man in his thirties or forties in good health and CMV-seropositive. The V and J genes are TRBV6-1 and TRBJ2-6; 7 nucleotides align to TRBD1. Here the CDR3 reads CASSELGDRWFGGANVLTF. The DNA of the CDR3 is TGTGCCAGCAGTGAACTGGGGGACAGATGGTTCGGTGGGGCCAACGTCCTGACTTTC.